These 2 T cell receptor beta chains were sequenced from one sample in a study of vaccination and CD4 T cells after COVID-19 (dated by TCRdb to the early 2020s). The antigens of these receptors remain unknown. The treatment or condition tag for this specimen amounts to: approximately nine-day PBMC culture with coronavirus spike peptide pools or control peptides (ViraFEST assay). The library came from PCR. Sequencing was carried out with an Illumina iSeq 100. DNA from cultured CD4+ T cells was subjected to TCR sequencing with the Oncomine TCR Beta short-read assay at the Johns Hopkins FTIC core. TCRdb took the public reads, trimmed them with fastp at Q25, ran MiXCR for clone calling and kept in-frame beta chains. Each entry is one CDR3 protein sequence, shown with its most common DNA and genes. Recorded for this sample are about 27,000 distinct CDR3 sequences; approximately 66% of them occurred a single time. Jointly, the top ten make up roughly 17% of the sample.

The sample consisted of CD4+ T cells from blood, cultured in vitro, taken after SARS-CoV-2 vaccination. The receptor source for this set is a human donor who received a COVID-19 vaccine.

The chain has TRBV20-1 and TRBJ1-2; 11 bases align to TRBD1. Germline trimming cut 0 bases from V and 4 bases from J; bases unmatched to any gene: 1. Germline-derived CDR1 and CDR2 are DFQATT and SNEGSKA (reference sequence). CDR3 size: 14 residues. CDR3: CSAREGQGVYGYTF. As DNA, the CDR3 is TGCAGTGCTAGAGAGGGACAGGGGGTCTATGGCTACACCTTC.

The chain uses TRBV30 and TRBJ2-7; 7 positions agree with TRBD1. Trimming took 0 bases from V and 5 from J; bases not matched to a gene: 10. The CDR3 contains 15 residues. CDR1 GTSNPN and CDR2 SVGIG come from the germline V gene (reference sequence). The CDR3 nucleotides read TGTGCCTGGAGTGTGAAGGGGGCTAATACTCACGAGCAGTACTTC. It yields the protein CAWSVKGANTHEQYF. Drawing the rest from reference TRBV30 and TRBJ2-7, the complete variable domain is SQTIHQWPATLVQPVGSPLSLECTVEGTSNPNLYWYRQAAGRGLQLLFYSVGIGQISSEVPQNLSASRPQDRQFILSSKKLLLSDSGFYLCAWSVKGANTHEQYFGPGTRLTVT.